This T cell receptor beta chain is from a study of blood T cell repertoires in COVID-19. Study summary: PBMCs, B-cell-depleted T cells, or T cells were the source of the cDNA or gDNA that made up the material.

Germline trimming cut 5 bases from V and 2 bases from J; bases unmatched to any gene: 9. The CDR3 sequence is 17 residues long. The V gene's germline CDR1 is LNHNV and CDR2 YYDKDF (reference sequence). Clones were sequenced by immunoSEQ multiplex PCR, and TCRdb holds only the in-frame ones, with some missing. The sample consists of about 81,000 clones, about 90% of them appearing once. The rearrangement links TRBV15 to TRBJ2-1; 10 nucleotides line up with TRBD2. The sequencing input was peripheral blood. This sequence originates from an elderly woman with acute or convalescent COVID-19. CDR3 in amino acids: CATSRDKSGGAYNEQFF. In DNA, the CDR3 is TGTGCCACCAGCCGGGATAAAAGCGGGGGGGCCTACAATGAGCAGTTCTTC.